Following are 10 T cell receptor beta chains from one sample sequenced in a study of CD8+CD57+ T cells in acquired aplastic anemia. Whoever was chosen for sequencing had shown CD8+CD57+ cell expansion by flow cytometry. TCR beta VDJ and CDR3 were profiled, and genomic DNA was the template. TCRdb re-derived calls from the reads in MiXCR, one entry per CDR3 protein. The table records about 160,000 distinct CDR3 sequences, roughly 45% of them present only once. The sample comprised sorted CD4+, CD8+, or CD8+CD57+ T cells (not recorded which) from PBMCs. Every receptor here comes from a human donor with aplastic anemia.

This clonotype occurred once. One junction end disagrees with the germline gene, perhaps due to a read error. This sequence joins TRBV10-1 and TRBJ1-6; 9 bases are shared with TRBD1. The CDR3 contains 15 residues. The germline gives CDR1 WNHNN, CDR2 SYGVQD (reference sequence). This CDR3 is CASSESTGGNLPLHF. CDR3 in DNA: TGCGCCAGCAGTGAGTCGACAGGGGGTAATTTACCCCTCCACTTT.

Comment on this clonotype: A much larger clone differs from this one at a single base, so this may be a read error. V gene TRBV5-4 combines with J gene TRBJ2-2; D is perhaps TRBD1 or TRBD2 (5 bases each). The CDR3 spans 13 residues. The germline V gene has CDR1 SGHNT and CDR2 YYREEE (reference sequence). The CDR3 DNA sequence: TGTGCCAGCAGCTTGCACGGGACCGGGGAGCTGCTTTTT. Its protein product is CASSLHGTGELLF. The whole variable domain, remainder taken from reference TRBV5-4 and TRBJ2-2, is ETGVTQSPTHLIKTRGQQVTLRCSSQSGHNTVSWYQQALGQGPQFIFQYYREEENGRGNFPPRFSGLQFPNYSSELNVNALELDDSALYLCASSLHGTGELLFGEGSRLTVL.

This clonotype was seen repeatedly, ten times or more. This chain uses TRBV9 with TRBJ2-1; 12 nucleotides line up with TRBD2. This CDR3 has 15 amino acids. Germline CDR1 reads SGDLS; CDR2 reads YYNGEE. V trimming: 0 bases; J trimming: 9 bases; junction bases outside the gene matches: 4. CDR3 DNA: TGTGCCAGCAGCGTAGCTAGGACTAGCGGGGCTGAGCAGTTCTTC. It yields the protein CASSVARTSGAEQFF.

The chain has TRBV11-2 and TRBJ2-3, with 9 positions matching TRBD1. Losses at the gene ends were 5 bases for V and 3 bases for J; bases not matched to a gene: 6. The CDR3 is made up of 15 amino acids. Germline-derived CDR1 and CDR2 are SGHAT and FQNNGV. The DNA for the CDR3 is TGTGCCAGCAGCCCTGGACAGGGGAGGACAGATACGCAGTATTTT. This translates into CASSPGQGRTDTQYF. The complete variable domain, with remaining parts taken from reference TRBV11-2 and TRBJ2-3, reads EAGVAQSPRYKIIEKRQSVAFWCNPISGHATLYWYQQILGQGPKLLIQFQNNGVVDDSQLPKDRFSAERLKGVDSTLKIQPAKLEDSAVYLCASSPGQGRTDTQYFGPGTRLTVL.

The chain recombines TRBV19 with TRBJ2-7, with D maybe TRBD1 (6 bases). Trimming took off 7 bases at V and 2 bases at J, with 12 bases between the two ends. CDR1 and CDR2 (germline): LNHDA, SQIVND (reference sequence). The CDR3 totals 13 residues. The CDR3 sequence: CASNTGPTYEQYV. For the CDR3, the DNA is TGTGCCAGTAACACAGGGCCAACCTACGAGCAGTACGTC.

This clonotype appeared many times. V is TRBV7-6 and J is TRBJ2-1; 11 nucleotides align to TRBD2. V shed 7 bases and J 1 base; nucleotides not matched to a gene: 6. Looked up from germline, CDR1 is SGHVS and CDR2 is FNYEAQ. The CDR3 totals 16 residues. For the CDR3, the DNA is TGTGCCAGCAAGTCACTAGCGGGAGATTCCTACAATGAGCAGTTCTTC. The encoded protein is CASKSLAGDSYNEQFF.

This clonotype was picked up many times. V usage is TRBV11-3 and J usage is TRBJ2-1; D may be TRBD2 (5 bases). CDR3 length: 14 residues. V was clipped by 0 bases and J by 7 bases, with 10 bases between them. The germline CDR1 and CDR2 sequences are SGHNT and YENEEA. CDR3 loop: CASSLDGVTNEQFF. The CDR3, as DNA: TGTGCCAGCAGCTTAGACGGGGTGACTAATGAGCAGTTCTTC.

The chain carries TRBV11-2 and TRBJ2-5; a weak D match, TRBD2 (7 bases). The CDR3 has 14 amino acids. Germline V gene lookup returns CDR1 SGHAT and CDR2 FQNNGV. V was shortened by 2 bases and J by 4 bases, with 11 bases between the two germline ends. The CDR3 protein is CASSLPGGRETQYF. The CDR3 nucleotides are TGTGCCAGCAGCTTACCCGGGGGGCGAGAGACCCAGTACTTC.

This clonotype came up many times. The CDR3 sequence: CASSVSVGRVNTEAFF. For the CDR3, the DNA is TGTGCCAGCAGTGTAAGTGTCGGCAGGGTGAACACTGAAGCTTTCTTT. The chain has TRBV6-1 and TRBJ1-1, with D possibly matching TRBD1 (5 bases). V was shortened by 4 bases and J by 0 bases, with 15 bases between the two germline ends. CDR1 is MNHNS, CDR2 SASEGT, per germline. This CDR3 comprises 16 residues.

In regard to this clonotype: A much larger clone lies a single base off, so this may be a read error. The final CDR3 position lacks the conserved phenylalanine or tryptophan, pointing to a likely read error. Here the CDR3 DNA reads TGCGCCAGCGCTAGGGACTCTAACCCTCCAGATACGCAGTATCTT. It yields the protein CASARDSNPPDTQYL. This chain links TRBV5-1 with TRBJ2-3; perhaps TRBD2 as D (6 bases). V was trimmed by 7 bases and J by 4 bases, leaving 19 bases between them. Germline assignment: CDR1 SGHRS and CDR2 YFSETQ. This CDR3 is built from 15 residues.